The clone carrying this T cell receptor (beta chain) was picked up many times. As for time point: blood at routine non-recurrence follow-up after resection. The data stem from a study of spatial heterogeneity in lung cancer. Single TCR cDNA molecules each had their own unique molecular identifier. TCRdb itself ran the 5' RACE reads through MiXCR, one entry per CDR3 protein. The sample comprises under 20,000 distinct CDR3 sequences, about 10% of which are singletons, and roughly 20% rests with the top ten. Trimming shortened V by 5 bases and J by 6 bases, and 11 bases separated the two germline ends. The CDR3 is 12 amino acids. The V gene's germline CDR1 is SEHNR and CDR2 FQNEAQ (reference sequence).

This sequence originates from a male donor with early-stage non-small cell lung cancer. The sequencing used PBMCs, collected at follow-up. V is TRBV7-9 and J is TRBJ2-7; no reliable D call. In nucleotides, the CDR3 is TGTGCCAGCAGCCCTCAAGGAGCCGAGCAGTACTTC. It yields the protein CASSPQGAEQYF.